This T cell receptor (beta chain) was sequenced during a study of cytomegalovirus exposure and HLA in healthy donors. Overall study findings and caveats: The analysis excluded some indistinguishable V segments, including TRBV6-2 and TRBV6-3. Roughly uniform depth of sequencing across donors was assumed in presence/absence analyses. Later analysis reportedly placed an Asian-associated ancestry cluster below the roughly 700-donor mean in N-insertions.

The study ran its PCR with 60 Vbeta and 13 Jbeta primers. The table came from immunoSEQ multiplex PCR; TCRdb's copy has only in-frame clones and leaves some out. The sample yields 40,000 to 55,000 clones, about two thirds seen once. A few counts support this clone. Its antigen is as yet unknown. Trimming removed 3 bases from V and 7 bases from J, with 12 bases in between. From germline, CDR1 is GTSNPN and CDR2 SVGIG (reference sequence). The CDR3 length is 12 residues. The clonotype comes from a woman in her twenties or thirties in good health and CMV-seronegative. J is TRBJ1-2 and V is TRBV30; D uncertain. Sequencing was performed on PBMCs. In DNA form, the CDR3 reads TGTGCCTGGAGCGCCGGGTTAGGTGGCTACACCTTC. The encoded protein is CAWSAGLGGYTF.